The T cell receptor (beta chain) under discussion was sequenced for a study of T cells in Graves' hyperthyroidism and ophthalmopathy. Study-wide context: Peripheral blood sampling occurred at initial diagnosis, before any treatment.

Exclusions: uncontrolled infection, other autoimmune disease, pregnancy, lactation. This CDR3 comprises 17 residues. The germline V and J ends were trimmed by 3 bases and 0 bases, with 16 bases remaining between them. The germline V gene encodes CDR1 KGHSH and CDR2 LQKENI. Findings and limits, study-wide: Before onset, ophthalmopathy was predicted by the model a median around 6 months earlier. Ophthalmopathy was separated from stable hyperthyroidism by a 13 V-J model.

Amplified TCR beta CDR3 regions came from RNA transcripts. Primed by the HTBI set, a first-round RT-PCR was run on the TCR CDR3. TCRdb redid the calling of the multiplex PCR reads with MiXCR, one entry per CDR3 protein. Altogether some 400,000 distinct CDR3 sequences are present, about 15% being singletons, with the ten largest covering roughly 11%. This clonotype appeared many times. Its antigen is as yet unknown. The sample was blood. The sequence was obtained from a woman in her sixties or seventies with Graves' hyperthyroidism. The genes are TRBV18 and TRBJ2-3; no clear D. CDR3 in amino acids: CASSPALAEPSTDTQYF. DNA for the CDR3: TGTGCCAGCTCACCCGCCCTGGCGGAACCTAGCACAGATACGCAGTATTTT.